The 26 T cell receptor beta chains below come from one sample, sequenced in a study of shared clonotypes between healthy human individuals. The protocol was immunoSEQ multiplex PCR, while the TCRdb copy is restricted to in-frame clones and leaves out a portion. Of over a million clones listed, under 99% are singletons. Sequencing was carried out using naive CD4+ T cells sorted from blood. Specified subset: CD45RA+ positively selected. Source of these receptors: a man aged 25 to 40 in good health.

The chain links TRBV4-1 to TRBJ2-7; weak D call: TRBD2 (6 bases). Looked up from germline, CDR1 is MGHRA and CDR2 is YSYEKL. This CDR3 region has 17 residues. V was cut by 0 bases and J by 2 bases, with 17 bases left in between. DNA of the CDR3: TGCGCCAGCAGCCAAGATCCCGAGGAGGGACGAGCCTACGAGCAGTACTTC. Its translation: CASSQDPEEGRAYEQYF.

This rearrangement joins TRBV19 to TRBJ1-3; maybe TRBD1 (6 bases). The CDR3 extends over 14 amino acids. Trimming pared 6 bases from V and 2 bases from J, leaving 11 bases between. Per germline, CDR1 LNHDA and CDR2 SQIVND (reference sequence). The CDR3 bases are TGTGCCAGTAGCCGACCAGGGGCTGGAAACACCATATATTTT. Its protein product is CASSRPGAGNTIYF.

This chain uses TRBV13 with TRBJ2-3; perhaps TRBD2 as D (5 bases). V lost 0 bases, J lost 5 bases, and 12 bases lay in between. The CDR3 is 15 amino acids. Per the germline V gene, CDR1 is PRHDT and CDR2 is FYEKMQ (reference sequence). The CDR3 sequence: CASSLGRARGDTQYF. CDR3 bases: TGTGCCAGCAGCTTAGGGCGGGCAAGAGGAGATACGCAGTATTTT.

The V gene is TRBV6-6, the J gene TRBJ2-1; 7 nucleotides agree with TRBD2. Germline CDR1 and CDR2: MNHNY and SVGAGI (reference sequence). After removal of 0 bases from V and 15 bases from J, the junction contained 11 bases not matched to a gene. The CDR3 loop spans 14 amino acids. The CDR3 nucleotides are TGTGCCAGCAGTTACTCCTTCTCTAGCGGACCATTGTTCTTC. This encodes CASSYSFSSGPLFF.

The gene calls are TRBV4-2 and TRBJ1-5, with D unresolved. Trimming stripped 5 bases from V and 5 bases from J, with 7 bases between. CDR1 is LGHNA and CDR2 is YNFKEQ in the germline V gene. The CDR3 runs to 12 residues. The CDR3 DNA reads TGTGCCAGCAGCGCGGACGATCAGCCCCAGCATTTT. Protein product: CASSADDQPQHF.

The gene calls are TRBV7-8 and TRBJ2-4; D not certain. CDR3 length equals 15 residues. Germline-derived CDR1 and CDR2 are SGHVS and FQNEAQ. V was pared by 0 bases and J by 3 bases, with 9 bases between. This chain's CDR3 is CASSLASGNKNIQYF. In DNA form, the CDR3 reads TGTGCCAGCAGCTTAGCATCGGGTAACAAAAACATTCAGTACTTC. Complete variable domain (other parts from reference TRBV7-8 and TRBJ2-4): GAGVSQSPRYKVAKRGQDVALRCDPISGHVSLFWYQQALGQGPEFLTYFQNEAQLDKSGLPSDRFFAERPEGSVSTLKIQRTQQEDSAVYLCASSLASGNKNIQYFGAGTRLSVL.

V gene TRBV7-2 combines with J gene TRBJ1-1, with D perhaps matching TRBD1 (5 bases). Trimming left V 1 base short and J 6 bases short, with 12 bases between. The germline CDR1 and CDR2 sequences are SGHTA and FQGNSA. The CDR3 consists of 14 residues. CDR3 bases: TGTGCCAGCAGCTTAGGGGCAGGGAGAGCTGAAGCTTTCTTT. Its translation: CASSLGAGRAEAFF.

The rearrangement uses TRBV6-5 and TRBJ1-4; no reliable D call. This CDR3 is 15 amino acids long. Between the trimmed V and J ends, which lost 10 bases and 6 bases, there was a span of 21 bases. CDR1 and CDR2 (germline): MNHEY, SVGAGI. CDR3 sequence: CATRPMGFSHEKLFF. In nucleotides, the CDR3 is TGTGCCACCAGACCAATGGGGTTCTCCCATGAAAAACTGTTTTTT.

DNA for the CDR3: TGTGCCAGCAGCCAAGATAACAGGTTCTACGAGCAGTACTTC. It translates to CASSQDNRFYEQYF. The rearrangement joins TRBV4-2 to TRBJ2-7, with TRBD1 as a possible D gene (5 bases). Trimming stripped 0 bases from V and 3 bases from J, with 9 bases between. The CDR3 length is 14 residues. Germline values: CDR1 LGHNA, CDR2 YNFKEQ.

The chain combines TRBV7-3 with TRBJ2-1, with 7 bases that match TRBD1. V was clipped by 4 bases and J by 8 bases; unmatched bases: 5. There are 13 residues in the CDR3. Germline assignment: CDR1 SGHTA and CDR2 FQGTGA. This CDR3 reads CASSSDRDHEQFF. For the CDR3, the DNA is TGTGCCAGCAGCTCCGACAGGGACCATGAGCAGTTCTTC. The full variable domain, its missing parts supplied by reference TRBV7-3 and TRBJ2-1, is GAGVSQTPSNKVTEKGKYVELRCDPISGHTALYWYRQSLGQGPEFLIYFQGTGAADDSGLPNDRFFAVRPEGSVSTLKIQRTERGDSAVYLCASSSDRDHEQFFGPGTRLTVL.

Points on this clone: The sample contains more than one DNA sequence encoding this CDR3. The chain joins TRBV5-1 to TRBJ2-5, with TRBD1 as a possible D gene (6 bases). Trimming took off 4 bases at V and 5 bases at J, with 12 bases between the two ends. The germline CDR1 and CDR2 sequences are SGHRS and YFSETQ. The CDR3 loop spans 13 amino acids. CDR3: CASSLTGLETQYF. The CDR3 nucleotides read TGCGCCAGCAGCCTGACAGGATTGGAGACCCAGTACTTC.

This chain joins TRBV2 and TRBJ2-1; D remains unclear. CDR1 is SNHLY, CDR2 FYNNEI, per germline. The CDR3 runs 14 residues. V was cut by 6 bases and J by 4 bases, with 13 bases left in between. For the CDR3, the DNA is TGTGCCAGCAGGAAACAATCTGGATACAATGAGCAGTTCTTC. The encoded protein is CASRKQSGYNEQFF.

The chain combines TRBV9 with TRBJ2-3; unclear D gene. The germline V gene has CDR1 SGDLS and CDR2 YYNGEE. V dropped 0 bases and J dropped 4 bases, with 15 bases sitting between them. The CDR3 runs 16 residues. CDR3 loop: CASSVEATSFADTQYF. Written as DNA, the CDR3 is TGTGCCAGCAGCGTAGAGGCAACCTCCTTTGCAGATACGCAGTATTTT. Combining the CDR3 with reference TRBV9 and TRBJ2-3 gives the whole variable domain DSGVTQTPKHLITATGQRVTLRCSPRSGDLSVYWYQQSLDQGLQFLIQYYNGEERAKGNILERFSAQQFPDLHSELNLSSLELGDSALYFCASSVEATSFADTQYFGPGTRLTVL.

The rearrangement links TRBV2 to TRBJ2-2; D may be TRBD1 or TRBD2 (5 bases each). The V gene lost 11 bases and the J gene lost 2 bases, with 21 bases spanning the gap. Germline values: CDR1 SNHLY, CDR2 FYNNEI. CDR3 length equals 16 residues. This chain's CDR3 is CAAVDEGRANTGELFF. In DNA, the CDR3 is TGTGCCGCCGTGGATGAGGGGAGAGCAAACACCGGGGAGCTGTTTTTT.

J is TRBJ1-5 and V is TRBV27; weak D call: TRBD1 (6 bases). The CDR3 extends over 15 amino acids. Germline V gene lookup returns CDR1 MNHEY and CDR2 SMNVEV (reference sequence). The V and J ends lost 7 bases and 6 bases respectively, with 19 bases between them. CDR3 amino acids: CASKSGQVLGQPQHF. CDR3 in DNA: TGTGCCAGCAAATCGGGACAAGTTCTCGGTCAGCCCCAGCATTTT.

This clone has a single count. CDR3 in amino acids: CAISGNGDRGWYGYTF. In DNA form, the CDR3 reads TGTGCCATCAGTGGGAATGGAGACAGGGGATGGTATGGCTACACCTTC. The gene calls are TRBV10-3 and TRBJ1-2; 8 bases agree with TRBD1. This CDR3 spans 16 amino acids. V lost 4 bases to trimming and J lost 5 bases; unmatched junction nucleotides: 12. Germline V gives CDR1 ENHRY, CDR2 SYGVKD.

In DNA, the CDR3 is TGTGCCAGCAGCGTAGGGTCGGAGAGCGATACGCAGTATTTT. As protein: CASSVGSESDTQYF. This sequence joins TRBV9 and TRBJ2-3; D gene uncertain. The V end was cut by 0 bases, the J end by 6 bases, with 11 bases between. Per the germline V gene, CDR1 is SGDLS and CDR2 is YYNGEE. The CDR3 runs to 14 residues. Complete variable domain (other parts from reference TRBV9 and TRBJ2-3): DSGVTQTPKHLITATGQRVTLRCSPRSGDLSVYWYQQSLDQGLQFLIQYYNGEERAKGNILERFSAQQFPDLHSELNLSSLELGDSALYFCASSVGSESDTQYFGPGTRLTVL.

The chain carries TRBV9 and TRBJ1-2; 7 bases line up with TRBD1. From germline, CDR1 is SGDLS and CDR2 YYNGEE. With V trimmed by 0 bases and J by 7 bases, 9 bases remained unmatched. This CDR3 is built from 15 residues. DNA for the CDR3: TGTGCCAGCAGCGTAGTTGAAGGGGGCTCCATTGGCTACACCTTC. Amino acids: CASSVVEGGSIGYTF. The full variable domain, with the rest looked up from reference TRBV9 and TRBJ1-2, is DSGVTQTPKHLITATGQRVTLRCSPRSGDLSVYWYQQSLDQGLQFLIQYYNGEERAKGNILERFSAQQFPDLHSELNLSSLELGDSALYFCASSVVEGGSIGYTFGSGTRLTVV.

The V and J genes are TRBV18 and TRBJ1-1, with D possibly TRBD1 on 5 matching bases. Germline values: CDR1 KGHSH, CDR2 LQKENI. V was trimmed by 1 base and J by 7 bases, leaving 10 bases between them. CDR3 length equals 13 residues. The CDR3: CASSPRRVDEAFF. The CDR3 region has the DNA TGTGCCAGCTCACCACGCAGGGTGGATGAAGCTTTCTTT. Looking up the rest from reference TRBV18 and TRBJ1-1 gives the full variable domain: NAGVMQNPRHLVRRRGQEARLRCSPMKGHSHVYWYRQLPEEGLKFMVYLQKENIIDESGMPKERFSAEFPKEGPSILRIQQVVRGDSAAYFCASSPRRVDEAFFGQGTRLTVV.

This chain uses TRBV27 with TRBJ1-2, with D possibly being TRBD1 (5 bases). This CDR3 spans 14 amino acids. From germline, CDR1 is MNHEY and CDR2 SMNVEV (reference sequence). V lost 5 bases and J lost 7, with 17 bases in between. DNA of the CDR3: TGTGCCAGCAGTAGAAGGGGTGGACTTGGTGGCTACACCTTC. This encodes CASSRRGGLGGYTF.

A word on this clone: The sample has other DNA sequences that encode this CDR3 too. The chain links TRBV7-2 to TRBJ2-1; D may be TRBD2 (5 bases). This CDR3 is 16 amino acids long. Germline V gives CDR1 SGHTA, CDR2 FQGNSA. Between the trimmed V and J ends, which lost 2 bases and 1 base, there was a span of 12 bases. The CDR3 DNA follows: TGTGCCAGCAGCTTAAGGCTAGCTCCTTCCTACAATGAGCAGTTCTTC. Translation gives CASSLRLAPSYNEQFF.

This sequence joins TRBV4-2 and TRBJ2-7, with unresolved D. The CDR3 is 15 residues long. The germline CDR1 and CDR2 sequences are LGHNA and YNFKEQ. Trimming took 0 bases from V and 1 from J, leaving 10 bases between them. The CDR3: CASSQEVKGSYEQYF. The DNA of the CDR3 is TGTGCCAGCAGCCAAGAAGTCAAGGGTTCCTACGAGCAGTACTTC.

V usage is TRBV28 and J usage is TRBJ2-5; the D is unclear. This CDR3 comprises 14 residues. Trimming stripped 7 bases from V and 4 bases from J, with 16 bases between. Per germline, CDR1 MDHEN and CDR2 SYDVKM. CDR3 region: CASISIGSGETQYF. CDR3 DNA sequence: TGTGCCAGCATTTCGATAGGGTCCGGAGAGACCCAGTACTTC.

Details on this clone: The same CDR3 is also encoded by other DNA sequences in this sample. This rearrangement joins TRBV28 to TRBJ1-5; D not resolved. Trimming took 8 bases from V and 4 from J, leaving 6 bases between them. Germline lookup yields CDR1 MDHEN and CDR2 SYDVKM. The CDR3 has 11 residues. CDR3 nucleotide sequence: TGTGCCAGCTCCGGGAATCAGCCCCAGCATTTT. Its translation: CASSGNQPQHF.

With regard to this clone: The sample carries other DNA sequences with the same CDR3. The V call is TRBV5-4, the J call TRBJ2-3, with 11 bases matching TRBD2. V shed 4 bases, J shed 4 bases, and the junction held 5 bases outside the gene matches. Germline CDR1 and CDR2: SGHNT and YYREEE (reference sequence). The CDR3 is 15 amino acids. Here the CDR3 DNA reads TGTGCCAGCAGCCCCACTAGCGGGAGTCCAGATACGCAGTATTTT. Encoded protein: CASSPTSGSPDTQYF.

V is TRBV5-7 and J is TRBJ1-5, with D uncertain. TRBV5-7 is noted as an ORF with a role that remains uncertain. This CDR3 contains 11 residues. Deletions cut 7 bases from V and 4 bases from J, with 6 bases between. The DNA of the CDR3 is TGTGCCAGCCCATCAAATCAGCCCCAGCATTTT. It is translated as CASPSNQPQHF.